A few counts support the clone carrying this T cell receptor beta chain. Its antigen is unknown. The data stem from a study of CD8+ T cells in alopecia areata. Peripheral blood and lesional scalp punch biopsies came from alopecia areata patients. TCR sequencing used cDNA made by reverse transcription of extracted RNA. Profiling relied on immunoSEQ multiplex PCR, and the TCRdb table lists in-frame clones only, not all of them. The repertoire holds more than 95,000 clones, with about 46% as singletons. This CDR3 has 12 residues. Germline CDR1 reads SQVTM; CDR2 reads ANQGSEA. The ends were cut back, 6 bases at V and 9 bases at J, with 15 bases in the middle. Study-wide points: With patients, TCR sharing proved less clear than in mice, a difference possibly related to HLA. Lesional scalp displayed greater clonality than normal scalp, most notably in alopecia totalis/universalis.

This clonotype was obtained from a human donor with alopecia areata. J is TRBJ2-1 and V is TRBV29-1; D uncertain. Sequences were obtained from NKG2D-low CD8+ T cells sorted from blood. The CDR3 here is CSVPLVGGEQFF. The CDR3 DNA is TGCAGCGTGCCCTTAGTTGGCGGTGAGCAGTTCTTC.